The 18 T cell receptor beta chains given below trace back to one sample, sequenced in a study of shared clonotypes between healthy human individuals. Measured with immunoSEQ multiplex PCR; TCRdb has only the in-frame clones, and not every one. Here the sample spans roughly 2.2 million clones, about nine tenths being singletons. Material for sequencing was naive CD4+ T cells from PBMCs. Sample subset: CD45RA+ positively selected. The origin of the receptors is a man between 18 and 29 years old in good health. Some clones in this sample may be carry-over from other donors' samples.

The chain employs TRBV6-6 and TRBJ2-7; the D is unclear. The V end was cut by 5 bases, the J end by 0 bases, with 11 bases between. Germline V gives CDR1 MNHNY, CDR2 SVGAGI (reference sequence). The CDR3 consists of 14 residues. CDR3 DNA sequence: TGTGCCAGCAGTAAAGCCCCTAGCTCCTACGAGCAGTACTTC. As protein: CASSKAPSSYEQYF.

The rearrangement joins TRBV28 to TRBJ1-1, with D possibly TRBD1 on 5 matching bases. The CDR3 contains 13 residues. Per the germline V gene, CDR1 is MDHEN and CDR2 is SYDVKM. Deletions cut 5 bases from V and 6 bases from J, with 13 bases between. The CDR3 nucleotides are TGTGCCAGCAGTCCTGAGGGACGGGCTGAAGCTTTCTTT. Translated: CASSPEGRAEAFF.

The rearrangement links TRBV7-9 to TRBJ1-2, with TRBD1 matching 8 bases. Germline V gene sequence: CDR1 SEHNR, CDR2 FQNEAQ (reference sequence). The J segment lost 2 bases and the V segment lost 4 bases, leaving 9 bases of the junction unmatched. The CDR3 consists of 16 residues. The CDR3: CASSWAQGAVNYGYTF. In DNA form, the CDR3 reads TGTGCCAGCAGCTGGGCCCAGGGGGCAGTCAACTATGGCTACACCTTC.

CDR3 in amino acids: CASSSTPSGETTRQYF. CDR3 bases: TGTGCCAGCAGTTCAACTCCTAGCGGAGAAACTACGAGGCAGTACTTC. J is TRBJ2-7 and V is TRBV6-5; TRBD2 matches at 7 bases. The CDR3 has 16 residues. Unmatched junction bases numbered 18, after V lost 4 bases and J lost 9 bases. CDR1 and CDR2 (germline): MNHEY, SVGAGI.

Only one count was recorded for this clone. The chain joins TRBV7-3 to TRBJ2-3; a weak D match, TRBD2 (5 bases). From germline, CDR1 is SGHTA and CDR2 FQGTGA. The V gene lost 1 base and the J gene lost 2 bases, with 10 bases spanning the gap. CDR3 length: 15 amino acids. The CDR3 loop reads CASSLIGLATDTQYF. CDR3 DNA sequence: TGTGCCAGCAGCTTAATTGGGCTAGCCACAGATACGCAGTATTTT.

This sequence joins TRBV29-1 and TRBJ2-7; possibly TRBD1 for D (5 bases). CDR1 is SQVTM, CDR2 ANQGSEA, per germline. CDR3 length equals 14 residues. V lost 4 bases, J lost 5 bases, and 18 bases lay in between. The CDR3 DNA sequence: TGCAGCGTTGCCCTTGGCCTACCAGGGAACGAGCAGTACTTC. Its protein product is CSVALGLPGNEQYF.

The chain has TRBV19 and TRBJ2-1; maybe TRBD1 (6 bases). Germline lookup yields CDR1 LNHDA and CDR2 SQIVND (reference sequence). V was clipped by 6 bases and J by 9 bases, with 9 bases between them. This CDR3 contains 11 residues. CDR3: CASRRDTEQFF. The CDR3 nucleotides are TGTGCCAGTAGGAGGGACACTGAGCAGTTCTTC.

The rearrangement links TRBV5-4 to TRBJ1-4; 7 nucleotides agree with TRBD1. The V segment lost 4 bases and the J segment 0 bases; nucleotides outside the gene matches: 9. Germline values: CDR1 SGHNT, CDR2 YYREEE (reference sequence). The CDR3 length is 17 residues. The CDR3 loop reads CASSPGGKRSTNEKLFF. The DNA of the CDR3 is TGTGCCAGCAGCCCAGGGGGTAAACGGTCAACTAATGAAAAACTGTTTTTT.

J is TRBJ2-7 and V is TRBV10-1; D not certain. This CDR3 region has 12 residues. V shed 4 bases and J shed 9 bases, with 13 bases lying between them. The germline gives CDR1 WNHNN, CDR2 SYGVQD (reference sequence). Written as DNA, the CDR3 is TGCGCCAGCAGTGGTACAGCCTTTGGGCAGTACTTC. Its protein product is CASSGTAFGQYF.

The chain has TRBV9 and TRBJ1-1; D is perhaps TRBD1 (6 bases). Germline lookup yields CDR1 SGDLS and CDR2 YYNGEE. The CDR3 is 15 amino acids. Trimming left V 3 bases short and J 6 bases short, with 18 bases between. The CDR3 bases are TGTGCCAGCAGCGCTGTCTTGCAGGGGCGGGCTGAAGCTTTCTTT. As protein: CASSAVLQGRAEAFF.

This sequence joins TRBV18 and TRBJ1-1; D is perhaps TRBD1 (6 bases). This CDR3 is 14 amino acids long. Germline values: CDR1 KGHSH, CDR2 LQKENI. Trimming removed 5 bases at V and 4 bases at J, with 14 bases between. CDR3 loop: CASSRQDWGTEAFF. Here the CDR3 DNA reads TGTGCCAGCTCAAGACAGGATTGGGGCACTGAAGCTTTCTTT.

This chain joins TRBV30 and TRBJ2-3; 9 bases line up with TRBD2. CDR1 is GTSNPN, CDR2 SVGIG, per germline (reference sequence). The CDR3 consists of 18 residues. The junction had 13 bases not matched to a gene; V was cut back by 0 bases and J by 3 bases. CDR3 in amino acids: CAWSVLNGREGRTDTQYF. DNA of the CDR3: TGTGCCTGGAGTGTACTCAACGGGCGGGAGGGCCGAACAGATACGCAGTATTTT.

The rearrangement joins TRBV6-4 to TRBJ2-7; 13 positions match TRBD2. This CDR3 region has 17 residues. Germline V lookup: CDR1 MRHNA, CDR2 SNTAGT. With 2 bases clipped from V and 5 bases from J, the junction kept 9 bases outside the gene matches. The CDR3 is CASSDILTSGRQDEQYF. The CDR3 DNA reads as TGTGCCAGCAGTGACATACTGACTAGCGGGAGGCAGGACGAGCAGTACTTC.

Regarding this clone: This CDR3 is also generated by other DNA sequences in the sample. The gene calls are TRBV5-1 and TRBJ2-7; 8 nucleotides line up with TRBD2. With 0 bases clipped from V and 4 bases from J, the junction kept 3 bases outside the gene matches. The CDR3 sequence is 14 residues long. The germline gives CDR1 SGHRS, CDR2 YFSETQ. The CDR3 nucleotides read TGCGCCAGCAGCTTGGGGGTAGCGGGGTACGAGCAGTACTTC. It translates to CASSLGVAGYEQYF.

The J gene is TRBJ2-7, the V gene TRBV6-1; D possibly corresponds to TRBD1 (5 bases). Trimming cost V 6 bases and J 6 bases, with 18 bases left between them. This CDR3 contains 14 residues. Germline loops: CDR1 MNHNS, CDR2 SASEGT. Here the CDR3 DNA reads TGTGCCAGCAGCCTAAATACAAGGCAGGGCGAGCAGTACTTC. Encoded protein: CASSLNTRQGEQYF.

CDR3 in DNA: TGTGCCAGTGGGACAGGGGGCGGCACAGATACGCAGTATTTT. Its translation: CASGTGGGTDTQYF. This sequence joins TRBV7-3 and TRBJ2-3; TRBD1 agrees at 12 bases. The ends lost 9 bases at V and 1 base at J; junction bases unmatched: 2. The CDR3 loop spans 14 amino acids. Germline V gives CDR1 SGHTA, CDR2 FQGTGA. The variable domain in full, with the rest retrieved from reference TRBV7-3 and TRBJ2-3, is GAGVSQTPSNKVTEKGKYVELRCDPISGHTALYWYRQSLGQGPEFLIYFQGTGAADDSGLPNDRFFAVRPEGSVSTLKIQRTERGDSAVYLCASGTGGGTDTQYFGPGTRLTVL.

A remark on this clone: The sample has other DNA sequences that encode this CDR3 too. The chain couples TRBV5-1 to TRBJ2-1; 11 bases are shared with TRBD1. This CDR3 spans 15 amino acids. Per the germline V gene, CDR1 is SGHRS and CDR2 is YFSETQ. The ends lost 0 bases at V and 7 bases at J; junction bases unmatched: 3. The chain's CDR3 is CASSLAGTGGNEQFF. CDR3 nucleotide sequence: TGCGCCAGCAGCTTGGCCGGGACAGGGGGTAATGAGCAGTTCTTC.

The V call is TRBV9, the J call TRBJ2-2; TRBD2 matches at 10 bases. V shed 5 bases and J 7 bases; nucleotides not matched to a gene: 8. Germline CDR1 SGDLS, CDR2 YYNGEE. The CDR3 extends over 15 amino acids. The CDR3 loop is CASRTASGSYGELFF. For the CDR3, the DNA is TGTGCCAGCAGAACGGCTAGCGGGAGTTACGGGGAGCTGTTTTTT.